Listed here are 20 T cell receptor beta chains from one sample, sequenced in a study of cytomegalovirus exposure and HLA in healthy donors (TCRdb year 2017). The protocol used for the library was the immunoSEQ multiplex PCR assay. As stored in TCRdb, this immuneACCESS dataset retains in-frame rearrangements with V and J assigned. A fraction of the clones does not appear; measured against another copy, unresolved V genes explain less than half of the discrepancy, and the remainder lacks a known reason. The sample data list 100,000 or so clones, and about 85% of these were observed just once. Roughly 20% of the sample rests with the top ten. Sequenced: PBMCs. These TCRs come from a man younger than 30 in good health and CMV-seropositive.

The chain has TRBV5-1 and TRBJ2-3; 7 bases agree with TRBD2. V was pared by 2 bases and J by 1 base, with 7 bases of the junction left unmatched. Germline CDR1 and CDR2: SGHRS and YFSETQ. The CDR3 length is 16 residues. The CDR3 DNA is TGCGCCAGCAGCTTCGTTGGCGGGAGAGGCACAGATACGCAGTATTTT. It specifies CASSFVGGRGTDTQYF.

This chain connects TRBV4-1 to TRBJ2-5, with 7 bases fitting TRBD2. Germline CDR1 MGHRA, CDR2 YSYEKL. The junction had 21 bases not matched to a gene; V was cut back by 4 bases and J by 7 bases. The CDR3 covers 18 residues. The CDR3 sequence: CASSRAGEPSLPRGTQYF. CDR3 nucleotides: TGCGCCAGCAGCCGCGCGGGGGAACCTAGTCTCCCCCGAGGGACCCAGTACTTC.

The V gene is TRBV5-4, the J gene TRBJ1-2; 8 bases agree with TRBD1. The V and J ends lost 4 bases and 7 bases, in that order; junction bases with no gene match: 9. Per the germline V gene, CDR1 is SGHNT and CDR2 is YYREEE (reference sequence). The CDR3 sequence is 14 residues long. In DNA, the CDR3 is TGTGCCAGCAGCACGGACAGGGAGGTTGGTGGCTACACCTTC. Translation gives CASSTDREVGGYTF.

This chain connects TRBV19 to TRBJ1-5, with TRBD1 identical over 11 bases. CDR3 length: 17 residues. V lost 0 bases to trimming and J lost 5 bases; unmatched junction nucleotides: 6. Germline V CDR1 and CDR2: LNHDA, SQIVND (reference sequence). The CDR3 DNA follows: TGTGCCAGTAGTATAGAAACCGGGACAGGGGGACATCAGCCCCAGCATTTT. Its protein product is CASSIETGTGGHQPQHF.

The chain has TRBV11-3 and TRBJ1-3; 8 positions agree with TRBD1. Germline values: CDR1 SGHNT, CDR2 YENEEA. J lost 9 bases, V lost 6 bases, and 7 bases had no gene match. The CDR3 covers 13 residues. The CDR3 reads CASRMDRDTTIYF. The CDR3 region has the DNA TGTGCCAGCAGAATGGACAGGGATACCACCATATATTTT.

This sequence joins TRBV5-1 and TRBJ2-7; 14 positions agree with TRBD2. V dropped 2 bases and J dropped 7; count of bases not matched to a gene: 8. This CDR3 has 16 amino acids. Per germline, CDR1 SGHRS and CDR2 YFSETQ. CDR3 sequence: CASSLIGLAGGGEQYF. The CDR3 DNA sequence: TGCGCCAGCAGCTTAATTGGACTAGCGGGAGGAGGAGAGCAGTACTTC.

The chain combines TRBV27 with TRBJ1-1; 8 bases align to TRBD1. The CDR3 runs to 17 residues. The V gene's germline CDR1 is MNHEY and CDR2 SMNVEV (reference sequence). Trimming removed 5 bases from V and 1 base from J; junction bases left unmatched: 12. CDR3 residues: CASSPRTGQGANTEAFF. In DNA form, the CDR3 reads TGTGCCAGCAGTCCCCGGACAGGGCAGGGGGCGAACACTGAAGCTTTCTTT.

This chain connects TRBV11-3 to TRBJ2-5; 10 bases align to TRBD2. The V gene's germline CDR1 is SGHNT and CDR2 YENEEA. With 0 bases clipped from V and 7 bases from J, the junction kept 2 bases outside the gene matches. The CDR3 has 14 residues. The CDR3 spells CASSLEEREGTQYF. CDR3 nucleotides: TGTGCCAGCAGCTTAGAGGAGCGGGAGGGGACCCAGTACTTC.

This clone was seen only once. The gene calls are TRBV9 and TRBJ2-4; D is undetermined. V gave up 0 bases and J gave up 3 bases, with 10 bases separating them. CDR1 and CDR2 from the germline V gene are SGDLS and YYNGEE. The CDR3 covers 15 residues. CDR3 protein: CASSVGAGFKNIQYF. The CDR3 coding sequence is TGTGCCAGCAGCGTAGGGGCAGGTTTCAAAAACATTCAGTACTTC.

The chain has TRBV9 and TRBJ1-2; 10 bases align to TRBD1. V was clipped by 3 bases and J by 7 bases; unmatched bases: 12. CDR1 and CDR2 (germline): SGDLS, YYNGEE. There are 16 residues in the CDR3. The CDR3 here is CASSAIDPGTGAGYTF. CDR3 DNA: TGTGCCAGCAGCGCCATCGATCCCGGGACAGGGGCTGGCTACACCTTC.

Concerning this clone itself: The junction departs from germline at one end; a sequencing error may be responsible. The J gene is TRBJ2-5, the V gene TRBV7-7; tentatively, D is TRBD2 (6 bases). The CDR3 is 14 residues long. From germline, CDR1 is SSHAT and CDR2 FNYEAQ (reference sequence). CDR3 DNA: TGTGCCAGCAGCTTTGATCTCTCGGCGGGGACCCAATACTTC. This sequence encodes CASSFDLSAGTQYF.

This clone appeared a single time. This chain joins TRBV7-2 and TRBJ1-5; tentative D call: TRBD1 (5 bases). CDR1 and CDR2 (germline): SGHTA, FQGNSA. CDR3 length equals 15 residues. Trimming left V 1 base short and J 6 bases short, with 13 bases between. For the CDR3, the DNA is TGTGCCAGCAGCTTAGGCGCCAGGGAGGTTCAGCCCCAGCATTTT. Its protein is CASSLGAREVQPQHF.

The chain carries TRBV18 and TRBJ2-5; D gene uncertain. Deletions cut 4 bases from V and 1 base from J, with 10 bases between. CDR1 and CDR2 from the germline V gene are KGHSH and LQKENI. The CDR3 totals 14 residues. The CDR3 DNA reads TGTGCCAGCTCACTTCCCAGATTCCAAGAGACCCAGTACTTC. It encodes CASSLPRFQETQYF.

This chain links TRBV2 with TRBJ2-1; D is perhaps TRBD2 (6 bases). Germline CDR1 and CDR2: SNHLY and FYNNEI. Trimming shortened V by 0 bases and J by 7 bases, and 13 bases separated the two germline ends. CDR3 length: 15 amino acids. The CDR3 here is CASSEAQRARNEQFF. CDR3 nucleotide sequence: TGTGCCAGCAGTGAAGCCCAGCGGGCTCGAAATGAGCAGTTCTTC.

V gene TRBV9 combines with J gene TRBJ2-7, with no clear D. CDR3 size: 14 residues. CDR1 SGDLS and CDR2 YYNGEE come from the germline V gene. V was clipped by 0 bases and J by 6 bases, with 13 bases between them. As DNA, the CDR3 is TGTGCCAGCAGCGTAGTAAGAAGGTCTAGCGAGCAGTACGTC. Amino acids: CASSVVRRSSEQYV.

This clone was picked up one time. The chain combines TRBV27 with TRBJ1-5; tentatively, D is TRBD1 (6 bases). The V and J ends lost 0 bases and 5 bases respectively, with 8 bases between them. This CDR3 has 14 residues. CDR1 and CDR2 (germline): MNHEY, SMNVEV (reference sequence). The chain's CDR3 is CASSLSGGHQPQHF. The CDR3 DNA follows: TGTGCCAGCAGTTTATCCGGGGGGCATCAGCCCCAGCATTTT.

The chain is built from TRBV19 and TRBJ1-2; a weak D match, TRBD1 (6 bases). Per germline, CDR1 LNHDA and CDR2 SQIVND (reference sequence). There are 16 residues in the CDR3. The V and J ends lost 7 bases and 4 bases respectively, with 22 bases between them. The chain's CDR3 is CASTDPRGMGSYGYTF. The CDR3 DNA sequence: TGTGCCAGTACCGATCCCAGGGGCATGGGCTCCTATGGCTACACCTTC. Full variable domain (outside the CDR3, taken from reference TRBV19 and TRBJ1-2): DGGITQSPKYLFRKEGQNVTLSCEQNLNHDAMYWYRQDPGQGLRLIYYSQIVNDFQKGDIAEGYSVSREKKESFPLTVTSAQKNPTAFYLCASTDPRGMGSYGYTFGSGTRLTVV.

This sequence joins TRBV19 and TRBJ2-7, with D possibly matching TRBD2 (6 bases). V was pared by 5 bases and J by 0 bases, with 11 bases between. The length of the CDR3 is 14 residues. Germline V gives CDR1 LNHDA, CDR2 SQIVND (reference sequence). The CDR3 nucleotides are TGTGCCAGTAGTGCGAGCGGGTCCTCCTACGAGCAGTACTTC. Its translation: CASSASGSSYEQYF. Variable domain in full (rest from reference TRBV19 and TRBJ2-7): DGGITQSPKYLFRKEGQNVTLSCEQNLNHDAMYWYRQDPGQGLRLIYYSQIVNDFQKGDIAEGYSVSREKKESFPLTVTSAQKNPTAFYLCASSASGSSYEQYFGPGTRLTVT.

The chain's CDR3 is CASSYRGGLTEAFF. As DNA, the CDR3 is TGTGCCAGCAGTTACAGGGGGGGACTCACTGAAGCTTTCTTT. The J gene is TRBJ1-1, the V gene TRBV6-5; weak D call: TRBD1 (6 bases). CDR3 length: 14 residues. CDR1 and CDR2 from the germline V gene are MNHEY and SVGAGI. Trimming stripped 2 bases from V and 4 bases from J, with 11 bases between.

V and J are TRBV11-2 and TRBJ2-7; 10 bases are shared with TRBD2. Per the germline V gene, CDR1 is SGHAT and CDR2 is FQNNGV. The junction had 3 bases not matched to a gene; V was cut back by 1 base and J by 0 bases. The CDR3 has 16 residues. The CDR3 DNA is TGTGCCAGCAGCTTAGGAGCTAGCGGGAGCTCCTACGAGCAGTACTTC. Its protein is CASSLGASGSSYEQYF.